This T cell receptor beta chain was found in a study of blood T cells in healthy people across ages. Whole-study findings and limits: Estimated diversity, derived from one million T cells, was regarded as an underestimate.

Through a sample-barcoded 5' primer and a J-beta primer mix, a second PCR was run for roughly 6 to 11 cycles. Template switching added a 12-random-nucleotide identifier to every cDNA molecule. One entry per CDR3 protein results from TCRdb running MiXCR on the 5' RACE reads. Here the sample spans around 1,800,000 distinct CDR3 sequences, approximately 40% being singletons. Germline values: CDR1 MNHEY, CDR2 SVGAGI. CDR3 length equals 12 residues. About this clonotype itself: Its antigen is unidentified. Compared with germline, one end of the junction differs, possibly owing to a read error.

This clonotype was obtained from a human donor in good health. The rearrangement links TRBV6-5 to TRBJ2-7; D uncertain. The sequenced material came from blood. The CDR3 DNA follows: TGTGCCGGCAGTTCCTTGGACCGTGAGCAGTACTTC. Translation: CAGSSLDREQYF.